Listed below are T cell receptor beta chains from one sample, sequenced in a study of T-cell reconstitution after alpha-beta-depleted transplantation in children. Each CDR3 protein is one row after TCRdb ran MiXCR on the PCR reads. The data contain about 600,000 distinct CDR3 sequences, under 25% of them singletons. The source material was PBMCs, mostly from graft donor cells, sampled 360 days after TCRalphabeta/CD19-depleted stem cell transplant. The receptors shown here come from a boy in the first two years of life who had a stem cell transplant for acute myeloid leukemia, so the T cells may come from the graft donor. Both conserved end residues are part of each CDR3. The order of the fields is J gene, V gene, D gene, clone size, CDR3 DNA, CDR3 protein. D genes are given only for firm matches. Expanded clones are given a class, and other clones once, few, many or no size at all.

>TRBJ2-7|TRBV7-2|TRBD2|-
TGTGCCAGCAGCCCTCTAGCGGCGGACTACGAGCAGTACTTC
CASSPLAADYEQYF
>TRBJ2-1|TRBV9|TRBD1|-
TGTGCCAGCAGCGTAGCTCAACAGGGGACTGAGCAGTTCTTC
CASSVAQQGTEQFF
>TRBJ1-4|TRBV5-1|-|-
TGCGCCAGCAGCACCGAGGGGGAAACCACAACTAATGAAAAACTGTTTTTT
CASSTEGETTTNEKLFF
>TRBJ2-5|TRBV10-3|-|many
TGTGCCATCAGTGGGGGCAGCCAAGAGACCCAGTACTTC
CAISGGSQETQYF
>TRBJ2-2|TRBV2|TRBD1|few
TGTGCCAGCACAAGACAGGGGATGGTTTTGAGAACCGGGGAGCTGTTTTTT
CASTRQGMVLRTGELFF
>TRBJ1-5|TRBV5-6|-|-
TGTGCCAGCAGCTTGGGGACCCACAATCAGCCCCAGCATTTT
CASSLGTHNQPQHF
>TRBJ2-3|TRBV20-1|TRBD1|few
TGCAGTGCTCCCCAGACAGGGAGCACAGATACGCAGTATTTT
CSAPQTGSTDTQYF
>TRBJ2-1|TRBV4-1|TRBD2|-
TGCGCCAGCAGCCAACTCCAGCGGGGGGTTATGGGGAATGAGCAGTTCTTC
CASSQLQRGVMGNEQFF
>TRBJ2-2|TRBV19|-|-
TGTGCCAGTAGTATAATCGGGCAGTCCACCGGGGAGCTGTTTTTT
CASSIIGQSTGELFF
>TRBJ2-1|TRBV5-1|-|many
TGCGCCCGCCCTAGCTGCAGCTCCTACAATGAGCAGTTCTTC
CARPSCSSYNEQFF
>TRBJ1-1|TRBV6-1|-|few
TGTGCCAGCAGTGAACCGGGAGAAGCTTTCTTT
CASSEPGEAFF
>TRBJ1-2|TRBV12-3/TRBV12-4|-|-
TGTGCCAGCAGTTTGAGAGGGTTGACGGGCTACACCTTC
CASSLRGLTGYTF
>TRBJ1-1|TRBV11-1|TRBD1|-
TGTGCCAGCAGCTCGTGGACAGGGCGGCACACTGAAGCTTTCTTT
CASSSWTGRHTEAFF
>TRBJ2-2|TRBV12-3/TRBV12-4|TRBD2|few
TGTGCCAGCAGTACTAGTGAAGGGAGGGGCGGGGAGCTGTTTTTT
CASSTSEGRGGELFF
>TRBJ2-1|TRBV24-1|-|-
TGTGCCACCAGTGGGCTCGGCAGCTCCTACAATGAGCAGTTCTTC
CATSGLGSSYNEQFF
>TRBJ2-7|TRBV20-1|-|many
TGCAGTGCCAAACCGGGTCCAGGCACCTACGAGCAGTACTTC
CSAKPGPGTYEQYF
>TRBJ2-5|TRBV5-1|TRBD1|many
TGCGCCAGCAGCGGACAGGGGCAAGAGACCCAGTACTTC
CASSGQGQETQYF
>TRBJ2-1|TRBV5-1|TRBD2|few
TGCGCCAGCACAACCGGGACTAGCGGGGGTGAGCAGTTCTTC
CASTTGTSGGEQFF
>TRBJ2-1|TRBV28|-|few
TGTGCCAGCAGTTCCACAGGGATGGGCTACAATGAGCAGTTCTTC
CASSSTGMGYNEQFF
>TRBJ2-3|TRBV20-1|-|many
TGCAGTCTCTCCCCAACCGCCGCAGATACGCAGTATTTT
CSLSPTAADTQYF
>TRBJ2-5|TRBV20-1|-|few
TGCAGTGCTAGAGATGGCTTAATACCGCAAGAGACCCAGTACTTC
CSARDGLIPQETQYF
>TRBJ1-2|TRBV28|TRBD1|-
TGTGCCAGCAGTTTCCCAGGGGGCCCTTATGGCTACACCTTC
CASSFPGGPYGYTF
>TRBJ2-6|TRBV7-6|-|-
TGTGCCAGCAGCCCCGCCTTCGGCAGGGATTACTCTGGGGCCAACGTCCTGACTTTC
CASSPAFGRDYSGANVLTF
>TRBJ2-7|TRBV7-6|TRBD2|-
TGTGCCAGCAGCTTAGGGAGTAGCGGGGGGGCACAGGACGAGCAGTACTTC
CASSLGSSGGAQDEQYF
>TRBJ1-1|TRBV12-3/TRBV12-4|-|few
TGTGCCAGCAGCCTAGGGGAATCGGACCTCGGAGAGAACACTGAAGCTTTCTTT
CASSLGESDLGENTEAFF
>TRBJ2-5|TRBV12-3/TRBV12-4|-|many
TGTGCCAGCAGTCTGACTGGTCTCGCCCAGTACTTC
CASSLTGLAQYF
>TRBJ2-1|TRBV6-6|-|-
TGTGCCACCGCCCGGGGAATAGGCAATGAGCAGTTCTTC
CATARGIGNEQFF
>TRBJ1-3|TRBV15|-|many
TGTGCCACCAGCAGAGCAGCGGGGGTCTCTGGAAACACCATATATTTT
CATSRAAGVSGNTIYF
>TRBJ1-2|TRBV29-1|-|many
TGCAGCGTTGGATCTGACTATGGCTACACCTTC
CSVGSDYGYTF
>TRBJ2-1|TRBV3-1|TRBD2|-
TGTGCCAGCAGCCCGAACCCGGTCCTAGCGGGGGGATACAATGAGCAGTTCTTC
CASSPNPVLAGGYNEQFF
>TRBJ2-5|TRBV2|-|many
TGTGCCAGCAGTGAAAGGTTTTGGCGCGGGGCGGGAGAGACCCAGTACTTC
CASSERFWRGAGETQYF
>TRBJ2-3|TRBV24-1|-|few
TGTGCCACCAGTGCAGTGACAGCGGTTAGCACAGATACGCAGTATTTT
CATSAVTAVSTDTQYF
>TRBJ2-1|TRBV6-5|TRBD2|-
TGTGCCAGCAGTTACTCCTCAGCGGGGGGCCGCAATGAGCAGTTCTTC
CASSYSSAGGRNEQFF
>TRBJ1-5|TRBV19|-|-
TGTGCCAGTACGCTACCGGGGAGCAATCAGCCCCAGCATTTT
CASTLPGSNQPQHF
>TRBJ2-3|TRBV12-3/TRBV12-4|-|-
TGTGCCAGCAGCTTCGGGTTAGGGCAGGGTATGGATACGCAGTATTTT
CASSFGLGQGMDTQYF
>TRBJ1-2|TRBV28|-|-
TGTGCCAGCGCCGCCGGACCTAACTATGGCTACACCTTC
CASAAGPNYGYTF
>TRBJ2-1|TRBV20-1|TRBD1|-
TGCAGTGCGGGGACAGGGGGCGATGAGCAGTTCTTC
CSAGTGGDEQFF
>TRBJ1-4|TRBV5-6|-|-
TGTGCCAGCAGCAAGACCGTGACTAATGAAAAACTGTTTTTT
CASSKTVTNEKLFF
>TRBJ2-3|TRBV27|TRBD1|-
TGTGCCAGCAGACCTTTAACAGGGGTCCTTTCTAGCACAGATACGCAGTATTTT
CASRPLTGVLSSTDTQYF
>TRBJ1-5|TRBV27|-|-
TGTGCCAGCAGTGGGGCCTCCGGGCAGCCCCAGCATTTT
CASSGASGQPQHF
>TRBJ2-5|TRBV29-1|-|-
TGCAGCGTTGGATCCAGAAACCAAGAGACCCAGTACTTC
CSVGSRNQETQYF
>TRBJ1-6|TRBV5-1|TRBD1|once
TGCGCCAGCAGCTTGGTCGGGACAGGGGATTCACCCCTCCACTTT
CASSLVGTGDSPLHF
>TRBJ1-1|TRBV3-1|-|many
TGTGCCAGCAGCCAATACCGGACAGCGATGAACACTGAAGCTTTCTTT
CASSQYRTAMNTEAFF
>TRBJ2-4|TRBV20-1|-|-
TGCAGTGCCACCGACAAGGGGAGAAACATTCAGTACTTC
CSATDKGRNIQYF
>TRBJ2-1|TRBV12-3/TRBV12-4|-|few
TGTGCCAGCAGTTTAGGAGCAACTAATGAGCAGTTCTTC
CASSLGATNEQFF
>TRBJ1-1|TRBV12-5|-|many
TGTGCTAGTGGTTTGGCCACTGAAGCTTTCTTT
CASGLATEAFF
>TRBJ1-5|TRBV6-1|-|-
TGTGCCAGCAGTGAATGGGGTGTGGGCCAGCCCCAGCATTTT
CASSEWGVGQPQHF